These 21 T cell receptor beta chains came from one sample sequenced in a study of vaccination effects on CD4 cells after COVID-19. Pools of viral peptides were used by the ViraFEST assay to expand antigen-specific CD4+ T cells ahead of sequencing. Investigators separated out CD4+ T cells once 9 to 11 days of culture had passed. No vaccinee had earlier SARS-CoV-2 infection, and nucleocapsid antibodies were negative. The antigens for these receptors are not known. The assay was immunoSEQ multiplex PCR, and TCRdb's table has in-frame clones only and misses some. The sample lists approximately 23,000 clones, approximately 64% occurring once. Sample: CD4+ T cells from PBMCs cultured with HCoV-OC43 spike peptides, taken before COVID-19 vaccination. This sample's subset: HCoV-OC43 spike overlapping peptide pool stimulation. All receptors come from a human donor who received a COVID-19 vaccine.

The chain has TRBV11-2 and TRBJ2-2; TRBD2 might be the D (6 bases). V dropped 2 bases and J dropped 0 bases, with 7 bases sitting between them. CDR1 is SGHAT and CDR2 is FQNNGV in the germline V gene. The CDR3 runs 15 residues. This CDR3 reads CASSLLAANTGELFF. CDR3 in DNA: TGTGCCAGCAGCTTATTAGCGGCGAACACCGGGGAGCTGTTTTTT.

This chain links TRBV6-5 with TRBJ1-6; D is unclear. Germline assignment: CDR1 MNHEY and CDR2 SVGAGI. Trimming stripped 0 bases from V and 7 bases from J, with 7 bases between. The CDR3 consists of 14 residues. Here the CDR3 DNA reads TGTGCCAGCAGTTACTCGTCAGAGAATTCACCCCTCCACTTT. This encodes CASSYSSENSPLHF.

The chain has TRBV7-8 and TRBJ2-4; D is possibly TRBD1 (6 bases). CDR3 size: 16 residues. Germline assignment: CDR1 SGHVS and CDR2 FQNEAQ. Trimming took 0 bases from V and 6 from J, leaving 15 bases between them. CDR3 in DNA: TGTGCCAGCAGCTTAGCAGGGGCCAGGGGTGGAAACATTCAGTACTTC. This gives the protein CASSLAGARGGNIQYF.

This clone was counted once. The DNA for the CDR3 is TGTGCCATTTCTACGGGGCAGTACGGTCTTGGGGAAGATGAAAAACTGTTTTTT. This codes for CAISTGQYGLGEDEKLFF. The rearrangement links TRBV5-8 to TRBJ1-4; possibly TRBD1 for D (5 bases). The CDR3 covers 18 residues. CDR1 and CDR2 (germline): SGHTS, YDEGEE. V lost 9 bases and J 6 bases, leaving 30 bases between the germline ends.

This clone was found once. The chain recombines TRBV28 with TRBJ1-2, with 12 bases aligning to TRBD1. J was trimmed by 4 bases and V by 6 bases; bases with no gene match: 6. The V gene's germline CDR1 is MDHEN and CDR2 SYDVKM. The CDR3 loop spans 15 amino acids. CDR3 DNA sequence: TGTGCCAGCAGGGGACAGGGGGCTCGGCGCTATGGCTACACCTTC. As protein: CASRGQGARRYGYTF.

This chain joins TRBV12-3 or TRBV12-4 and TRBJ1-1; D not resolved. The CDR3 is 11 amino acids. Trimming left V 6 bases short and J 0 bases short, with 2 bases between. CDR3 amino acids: CASRMNTEAFF. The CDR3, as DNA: TGTGCCAGCAGAATGAACACTGAAGCTTTCTTT.

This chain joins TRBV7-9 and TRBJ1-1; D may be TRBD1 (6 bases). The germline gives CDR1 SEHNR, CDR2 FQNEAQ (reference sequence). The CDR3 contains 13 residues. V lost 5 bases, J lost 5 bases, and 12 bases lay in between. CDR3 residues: CASSIQGRTEAFF. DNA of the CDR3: TGTGCCAGCAGCATTCAGGGGCGAACTGAAGCTTTCTTT.

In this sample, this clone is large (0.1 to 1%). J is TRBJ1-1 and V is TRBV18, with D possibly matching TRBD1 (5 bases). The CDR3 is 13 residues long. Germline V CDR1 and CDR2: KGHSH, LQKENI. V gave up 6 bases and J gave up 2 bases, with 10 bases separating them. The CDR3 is CASSPDSNTEAFF. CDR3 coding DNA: TGTGCCAGCTCCCCCGACAGTAACACTGAAGCTTTCTTT.

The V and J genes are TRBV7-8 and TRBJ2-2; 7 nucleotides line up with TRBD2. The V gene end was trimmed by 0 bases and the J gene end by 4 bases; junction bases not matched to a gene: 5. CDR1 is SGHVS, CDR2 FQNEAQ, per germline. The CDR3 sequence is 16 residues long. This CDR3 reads CASSLASASGTGELFF. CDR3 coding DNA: TGTGCCAGCAGCTTAGCTAGTGCTAGCGGCACCGGGGAGCTGTTTTTT.

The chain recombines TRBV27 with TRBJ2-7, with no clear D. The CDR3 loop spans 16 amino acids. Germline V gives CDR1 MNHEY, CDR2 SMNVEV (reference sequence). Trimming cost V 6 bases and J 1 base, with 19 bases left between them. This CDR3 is CASRTGYHYNSYEQYF. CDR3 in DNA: TGTGCCAGCAGGACCGGATACCATTATAATTCCTACGAGCAGTACTTC.

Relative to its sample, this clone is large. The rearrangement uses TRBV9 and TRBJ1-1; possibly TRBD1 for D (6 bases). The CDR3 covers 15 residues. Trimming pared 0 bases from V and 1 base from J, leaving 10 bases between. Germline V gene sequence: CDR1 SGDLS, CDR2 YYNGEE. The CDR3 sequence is CASSVVQGWNTEAFF. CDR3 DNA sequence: TGTGCCAGCAGCGTAGTTCAGGGGTGGAACACTGAAGCTTTCTTT.

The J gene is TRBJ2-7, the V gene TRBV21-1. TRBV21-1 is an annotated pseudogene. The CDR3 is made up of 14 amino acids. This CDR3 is CASSSSKGTYEQYF. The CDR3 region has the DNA TGTGCCAGCAGCTCCTCCAAAGGAACCTACGAGCAGTACTTC.

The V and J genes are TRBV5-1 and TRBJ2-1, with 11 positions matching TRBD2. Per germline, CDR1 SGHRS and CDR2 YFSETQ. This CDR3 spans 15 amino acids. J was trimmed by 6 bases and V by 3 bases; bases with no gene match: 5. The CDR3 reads CASSSLAGDPNEQFF. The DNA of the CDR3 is TGCGCCAGCAGCTCACTAGCGGGAGACCCCAATGAGCAGTTCTTC.

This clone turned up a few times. CDR3 sequence (DNA): TGTGCCAGCAGTGAGTTGTATGAGCAGTTCTTC. Encoded protein: CASSELYEQFF. The chain carries TRBV2 and TRBJ2-1; D call uncertain. The CDR3 spans 11 residues. Trimming took 3 bases from V and 8 from J, leaving 5 bases between them. Germline V gene lookup returns CDR1 SNHLY and CDR2 FYNNEI.

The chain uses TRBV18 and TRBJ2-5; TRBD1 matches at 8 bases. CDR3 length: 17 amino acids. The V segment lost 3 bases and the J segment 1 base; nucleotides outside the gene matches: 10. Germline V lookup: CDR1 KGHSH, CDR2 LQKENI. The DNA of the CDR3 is TGTGCCAGCTCACCCCCTGGGGGCAGGGGGCCCCAAGAGACCCAGTACTTC. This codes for CASSPPGGRGPQETQYF.

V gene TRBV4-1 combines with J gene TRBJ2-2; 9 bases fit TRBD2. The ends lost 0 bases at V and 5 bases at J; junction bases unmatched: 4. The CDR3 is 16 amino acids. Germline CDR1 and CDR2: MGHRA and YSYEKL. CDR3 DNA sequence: TGCGCCAGCAGCCAAGATGCGGGGGGGTGGACCGGGGAGCTGTTTTTT. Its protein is CASSQDAGGWTGELFF.

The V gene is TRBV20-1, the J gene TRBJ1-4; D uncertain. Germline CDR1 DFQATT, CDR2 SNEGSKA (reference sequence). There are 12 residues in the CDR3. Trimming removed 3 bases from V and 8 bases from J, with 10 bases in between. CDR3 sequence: CSASSTDEKLFF. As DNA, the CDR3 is TGCAGTGCTAGTTCTACAGACGAAAAACTGTTTTTT.

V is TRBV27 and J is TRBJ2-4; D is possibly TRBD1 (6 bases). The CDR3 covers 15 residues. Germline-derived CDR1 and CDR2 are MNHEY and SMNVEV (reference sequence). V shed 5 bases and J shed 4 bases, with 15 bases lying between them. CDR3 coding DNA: TGTGCCAGCAGTGTCTACCGGGACACTAAAAACATTCAGTACTTC. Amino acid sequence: CASSVYRDTKNIQYF.

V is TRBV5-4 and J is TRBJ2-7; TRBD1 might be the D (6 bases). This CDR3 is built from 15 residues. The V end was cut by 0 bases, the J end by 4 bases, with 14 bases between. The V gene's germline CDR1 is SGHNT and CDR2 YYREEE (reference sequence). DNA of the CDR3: TGTGCCAGCAGCTTGGGATGGTCAGGGGCGTACGAGCAGTACTTC. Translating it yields CASSLGWSGAYEQYF.

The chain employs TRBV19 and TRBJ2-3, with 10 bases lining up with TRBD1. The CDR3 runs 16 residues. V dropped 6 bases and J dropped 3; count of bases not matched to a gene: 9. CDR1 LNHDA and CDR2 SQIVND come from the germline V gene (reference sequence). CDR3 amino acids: CASSPVQGQGTDTQYF. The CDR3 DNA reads TGTGCCAGTAGCCCCGTCCAGGGACAGGGGACAGATACGCAGTATTTT.

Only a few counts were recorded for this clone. The CDR3 loop is CASSFMGLAVNEQFF. The DNA for the CDR3 is TGTGCCAGCAGCTTCATGGGACTAGCGGTCAATGAGCAGTTCTTC. The V call is TRBV5-4, the J call TRBJ2-1; 11 bases are shared with TRBD2. V lost 2 bases to trimming and J lost 6 bases; unmatched junction nucleotides: 4. Per germline, CDR1 SGHNT and CDR2 YYREEE (reference sequence). This CDR3 is 15 amino acids long.